The sequence of this T cell receptor (beta chain) was determined in a study of identical twins. The germline CDR1 and CDR2 sequences are MGHDK and SYGVNS. The CDR3 has 14 amino acids. Trimming left V 2 bases short and J 1 base short, with 9 bases between. There were only healthy Caucasians among the donors. Template switching added a universal primer site; cDNA carried unique molecular identifiers. TCRdb re-derived calls from the 5' RACE reads in MiXCR, one entry per CDR3 protein. The table lists roughly 480,000 distinct CDR3 sequences, 20% to 30% of them singletons, with about 2.9% in the top ten. The same data also went into a second study, on T cells expressing NK-cell markers.

This sequence joins TRBV25-1 and TRBJ2-7; no clear D. This TCR came from a woman aged 18 to 35 in good health. The sample was CD4+ T cells sorted from blood. CDR3 in DNA: TGTGCCAGCAGTGAACCGACTGCTTCCTACGAGCAGTACTTC. The encoded protein is CASSEPTASYEQYF.